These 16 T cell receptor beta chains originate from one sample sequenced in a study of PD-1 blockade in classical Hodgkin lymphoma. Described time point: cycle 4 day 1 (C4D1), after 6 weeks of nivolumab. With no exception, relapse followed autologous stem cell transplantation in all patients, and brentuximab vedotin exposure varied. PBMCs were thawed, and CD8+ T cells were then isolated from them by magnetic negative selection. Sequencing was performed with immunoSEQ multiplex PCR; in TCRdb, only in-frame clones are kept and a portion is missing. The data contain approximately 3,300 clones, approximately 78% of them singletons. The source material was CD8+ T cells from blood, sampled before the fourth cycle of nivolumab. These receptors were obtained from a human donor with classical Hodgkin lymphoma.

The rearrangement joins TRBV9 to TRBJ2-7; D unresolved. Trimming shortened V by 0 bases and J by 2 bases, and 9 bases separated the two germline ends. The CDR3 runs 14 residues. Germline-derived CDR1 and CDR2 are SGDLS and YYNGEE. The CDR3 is CASSVGKGTYEQYF. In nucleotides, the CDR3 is TGTGCCAGCAGCGTAGGCAAGGGTACCTACGAGCAGTACTTC.

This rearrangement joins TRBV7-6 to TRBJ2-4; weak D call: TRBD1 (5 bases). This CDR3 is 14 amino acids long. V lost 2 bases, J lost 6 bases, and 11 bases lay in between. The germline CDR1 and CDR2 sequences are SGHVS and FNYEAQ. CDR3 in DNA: TGTGCCAGCAGCTTAATACAGGCGCCAAACATTCAGTACTTC. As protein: CASSLIQAPNIQYF.

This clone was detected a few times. CDR3 sequence: CASRGDSSYEQYF. DNA of the CDR3: TGTGCCAGCAGGGGGGACAGCTCCTACGAGCAGTACTTC. The chain joins TRBV27 to TRBJ2-7, with 7 bases identical to TRBD1. Trimming cost V 6 bases and J 0 bases; bases outside gene matches: 2. CDR3 size: 13 residues. The germline V gene has CDR1 MNHEY and CDR2 SMNVEV (reference sequence).

The CDR3: CASSVEGSAKNIQYF. In DNA, the CDR3 is TGTGCCAGCAGCGTAGAGGGTAGCGCCAAAAACATTCAGTACTTC. This chain links TRBV9 with TRBJ2-4; the D is unclear. Germline loops: CDR1 SGDLS, CDR2 YYNGEE. The V and J ends lost 0 bases and 1 base respectively, with 8 bases between them. The CDR3 loop spans 15 amino acids.

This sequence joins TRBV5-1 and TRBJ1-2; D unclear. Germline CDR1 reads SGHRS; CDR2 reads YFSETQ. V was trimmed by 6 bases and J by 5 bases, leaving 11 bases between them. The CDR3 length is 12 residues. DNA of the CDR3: TGCGCCAGCACGACGGGAGGGTATGGCTACACCTTC. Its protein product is CASTTGGYGYTF.

This chain's CDR3 is CASSLAFGSDRATNEKLFF. The DNA for the CDR3 is TGTGCCAGCAGCTTAGCTTTCGGGTCTGACAGAGCAACTAATGAAAAACTGTTTTTT. This sequence joins TRBV7-9 and TRBJ1-4, with a weak D call TRBD1 (5 bases). Trimming stripped 0 bases from V and 0 bases from J, with 17 bases between. In germline, CDR1 is SEHNR, CDR2 FQNEAQ (reference sequence). The CDR3 is 19 amino acids.

The CDR3 sequence: CASSPQGQGSLSGANVLTF. The CDR3 DNA reads TGCGCCAGCAGCCCACAGGGACAGGGGTCCTTGTCTGGGGCCAACGTCCTGACTTTC. This chain uses TRBV5-1 with TRBJ2-6, with TRBD1 matching 10 bases. The V gene end was trimmed by 4 bases and the J gene end by 1 base; junction bases not matched to a gene: 11. CDR3 size: 19 residues. The germline CDR1 and CDR2 sequences are SGHRS and YFSETQ.

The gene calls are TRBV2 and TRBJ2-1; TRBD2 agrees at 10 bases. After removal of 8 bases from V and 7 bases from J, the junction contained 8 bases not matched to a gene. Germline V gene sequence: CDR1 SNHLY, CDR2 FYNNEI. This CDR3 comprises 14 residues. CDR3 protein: CASLGTSDRNEQFF. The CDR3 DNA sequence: TGTGCCAGCCTCGGGACTAGCGACAGGAATGAGCAGTTCTTC.

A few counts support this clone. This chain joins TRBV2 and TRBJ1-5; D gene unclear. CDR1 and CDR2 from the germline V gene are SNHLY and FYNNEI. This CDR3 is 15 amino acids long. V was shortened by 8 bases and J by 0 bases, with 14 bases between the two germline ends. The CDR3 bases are TGTGCCAGCTCTTCACAAGCCCATAGCAATCAGCCCCAGCATTTT. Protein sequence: CASSSQAHSNQPQHF.

CDR3 sequence reads: CASSSPTSFPETQYF. CDR3 in DNA: TGTGCCAGCAGCTCCCCGACTAGCTTTCCCGAGACCCAGTACTTC. The J gene is TRBJ2-5, the V gene TRBV11-2; 7 bases agree with TRBD2. From germline, CDR1 is SGHAT and CDR2 FQNNGV. The length of the CDR3 is 15 residues. J gave up 5 bases and V 4 bases, and 10 bases lay outside the gene matches.

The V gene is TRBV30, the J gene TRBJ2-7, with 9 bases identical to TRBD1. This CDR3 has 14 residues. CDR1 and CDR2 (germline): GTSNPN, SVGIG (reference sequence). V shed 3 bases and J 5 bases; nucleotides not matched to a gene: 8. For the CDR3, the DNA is TGTGCCTGGAGCTTCGGACAGGGGCGCGACGAGCAGTACTTC. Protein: CAWSFGQGRDEQYF. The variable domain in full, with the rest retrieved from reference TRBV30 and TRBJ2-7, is SQTIHQWPATLVQPVGSPLSLECTVEGTSNPNLYWYRQAAGRGLQLLFYSVGIGQISSEVPQNLSASRPQDRQFILSSKKLLLSDSGFYLCAWSFGQGRDEQYFGPGTRLTVT.

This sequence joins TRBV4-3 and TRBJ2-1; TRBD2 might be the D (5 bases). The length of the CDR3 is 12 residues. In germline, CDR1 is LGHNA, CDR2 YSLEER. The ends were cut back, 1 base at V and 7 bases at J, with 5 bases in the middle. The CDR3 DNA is TGCGCCAGCAGCCAAGGCGGGAATGAGCAGTTCTTC. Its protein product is CASSQGGNEQFF.

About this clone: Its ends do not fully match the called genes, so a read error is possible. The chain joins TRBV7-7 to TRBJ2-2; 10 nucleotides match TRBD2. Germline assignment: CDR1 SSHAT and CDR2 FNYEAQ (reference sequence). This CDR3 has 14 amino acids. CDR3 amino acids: CASRELAGPGELFF. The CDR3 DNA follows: TGTGCTAGCAGGGAACTAGCGGGGCCCGGGGAGCTGTTTTTT. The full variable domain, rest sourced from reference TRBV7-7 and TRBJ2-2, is GAGVSQSPRYKVTKRGQDVTLRCDPISSHATLYWYQQALGQGPEFLTYFNYEAQPDKSGLPSDRFSAERPEGSISTLTIQRTEQRDSAMYRCASRELAGPGELFFGEGSRLTVL.

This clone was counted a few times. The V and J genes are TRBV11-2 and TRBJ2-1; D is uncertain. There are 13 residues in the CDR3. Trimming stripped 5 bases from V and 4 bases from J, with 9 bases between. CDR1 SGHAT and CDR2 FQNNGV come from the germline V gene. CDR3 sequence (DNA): TGTGCCAGCAGCACCGCGTTTTACAATGAGCAGTTCTTC. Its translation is CASSTAFYNEQFF.

Here the CDR3 reads CASSPDGERDEQFF. In nucleotides, the CDR3 is TGCGCCAGCAGCCCGGATGGGGAAAGGGATGAGCAGTTCTTC. The chain combines TRBV4-3 with TRBJ2-1; D remains ambiguous. The CDR3 is made up of 14 amino acids. Germline V gene lookup returns CDR1 LGHNA and CDR2 YSLEER. V shed 4 bases and J shed 8 bases, with 15 bases lying between them.

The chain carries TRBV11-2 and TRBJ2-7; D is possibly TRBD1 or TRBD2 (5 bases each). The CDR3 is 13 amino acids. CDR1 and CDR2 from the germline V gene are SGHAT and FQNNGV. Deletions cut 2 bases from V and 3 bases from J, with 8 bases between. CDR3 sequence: CASSLQGDYEQYF. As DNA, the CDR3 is TGTGCCAGCAGCTTACAGGGAGACTACGAGCAGTACTTC.